This record looks at one T cell receptor beta chain sequence and its context. Its antigen is unknown. Measured with immunoSEQ multiplex PCR; TCRdb has only the in-frame clones, and not every one. The table lists roughly 140,000 clones, 90% to 95% of them singletons. The CDR3 is 11 amino acids. V lost 6 bases and J 15 bases, leaving 15 bases between the germline ends. Germline V gene data show CDR1 as SNHLY and CDR2 as FYNNEI. The data originate from a study of T cell responses to AZD1222 COVID-19 vaccine. Overall study results and limits: It should be noted that donors were predominantly white British and more often female, and clonal diversity was possibly underestimated. Recipients of AZD1222 seropositive at baseline numbered only 5 to 7.

This TCR came from an adult who received the AZD1222 COVID-19 vaccine. This sample comprised peripheral blood, obtained 28 days after the second AZD1222 dose. The chain joins TRBV2 to TRBJ2-1; maybe TRBD1 (6 bases). CDR3 amino acids: CASRRAGASFF. For the CDR3, the DNA is TGTGCCAGCAGGAGGGCAGGGGCGTCGTTCTTC.